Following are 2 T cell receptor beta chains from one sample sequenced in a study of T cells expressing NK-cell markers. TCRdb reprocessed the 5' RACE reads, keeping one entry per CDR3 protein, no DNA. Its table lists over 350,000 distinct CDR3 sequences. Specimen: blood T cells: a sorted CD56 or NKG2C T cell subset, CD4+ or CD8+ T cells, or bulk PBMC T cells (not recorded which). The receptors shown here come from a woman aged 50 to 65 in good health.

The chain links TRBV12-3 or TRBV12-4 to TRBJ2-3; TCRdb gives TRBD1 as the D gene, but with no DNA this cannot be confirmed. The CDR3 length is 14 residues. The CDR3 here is CASSFRFAGTVRNF.

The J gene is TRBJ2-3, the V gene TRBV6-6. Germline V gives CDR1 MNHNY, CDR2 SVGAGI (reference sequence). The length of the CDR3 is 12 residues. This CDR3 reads CASSPPRDTQYF.